Detailed here is one TCR beta chain. Both 60 Vbeta primers and 13 Jbeta primers went into the PCR. Sequencing was performed with immunoSEQ multiplex PCR; in TCRdb, only in-frame clones are kept and a portion is missing. This table has 150,000 or so clones, roughly 77% appearing once. This entry belongs to a study of cytomegalovirus exposure and HLA in healthy donors. Sample: PBMCs. The receptor's source is a man aged 35 to 55 in good health and CMV-seronegative.

CDR3 loop: CASSHQGQFYEQYF. The CDR3 bases are TGTGCCAGCAGTCATCAAGGACAATTCTACGAGCAGTACTTC. The rearrangement links TRBV6-6 to TRBJ2-7, with D tentatively TRBD1 (5 bases). CDR1 and CDR2 (germline): MNHNY, SVGAGI (reference sequence). V was shortened by 5 bases and J by 3 bases, with 14 bases between the two germline ends. This CDR3 has 14 residues.